The sequence of this T cell receptor (beta chain) was determined in a study of glioma-infiltrating T cells. Study-wide results and caveats: Very few CDR3 sequences were shared between tissue and blood. Tissue-blood divergence was below expectation in non-neoplastic patients, above in gliomas.

Amplification of TCR alpha and beta CDR3 regions from RNA used iRepertoire nested multiplex PCR. For one-step reverse transcription and amplification, about 85-400 ng of tissue mRNA or PBMC total RNA was used. In TCRdb, the multiplex PCR reads were re-called with MiXCR into one record per CDR3 protein. The sample holds fewer than 250,000 distinct CDR3 sequences, roughly 32% seen once. As to this clonotype: The antigen is not known.

This receptor was identified in a human donor with low-grade glioma or glioblastoma, undergoing nonglioma brain surgery, or in good health (not recorded which). The sample was glioma tissue, nonneoplastic brain tissue, or PBMCs (not recorded which).

CDR3 sequence (DNA): TGTGCTAGTGGTTCGGCGAAAGGGACAGGGAATCCCCCCGAACCCTACGAGCAGTACTTC. Protein: CASGSAKGTGNPPEPYEQYF. The chain has TRBV12-5 and TRBJ2-7; 9 bases agree with TRBD1. The V gene's germline CDR1 is LGHNT and CDR2 FRNRAP. The CDR3 runs 20 residues. V shed 4 bases and J 2 bases; nucleotides not matched to a gene: 21.